The clone carrying this T cell receptor (beta chain) was seen only a few times. Its matching antigen is unknown. Arm-PCR of CDR3 regions and iRepertoire HTBI primers were used to build TCR beta libraries. TCRdb re-derived calls from the multiplex PCR reads in MiXCR, one entry per CDR3 protein. The sample yields about 430,000 distinct CDR3 sequences, over 20% seen once. The data stem from a study of regulatory T cells in long-lasting Graves disease. The wider study: By definition, persistent Graves' disease involved antithyroid drugs for over 5 years alongside positive TSH receptor antibodies. Study-level findings and limits: The study found TRBV28, TRBJ1-2 and TRBJ2-5 favored in persistent disease.

Germline loops: CDR1 SGHRS, CDR2 YFSETQ. The V segment lost 4 bases and the J segment 2 bases; nucleotides outside the gene matches: 7. This CDR3 comprises 16 residues. Time point in this sample: persistent/refractory GD, antithyroid drugs over 5 years with positive TRAb. PBMC RNA served as the TCR library source. The authors diagnosed Graves' disease using American Thyroid Association guidelines. Peripheral blood, at about 9 milliliters, went into EDTA tubes. Sample: peripheral blood mononuclear cells (PBMCs), taken when the disease was refractory, from a patient treated with antithyroid drugs. The chain combines TRBV5-1 with TRBJ2-5, with 11 bases that match TRBD2. The receptor's source is a female donor with Graves disease. CDR3 sequence: CASSINGTSGQETQYF. The CDR3 bases are TGCGCCAGCAGCATAAATGGGACTAGCGGTCAAGAGACCCAGTACTTC.